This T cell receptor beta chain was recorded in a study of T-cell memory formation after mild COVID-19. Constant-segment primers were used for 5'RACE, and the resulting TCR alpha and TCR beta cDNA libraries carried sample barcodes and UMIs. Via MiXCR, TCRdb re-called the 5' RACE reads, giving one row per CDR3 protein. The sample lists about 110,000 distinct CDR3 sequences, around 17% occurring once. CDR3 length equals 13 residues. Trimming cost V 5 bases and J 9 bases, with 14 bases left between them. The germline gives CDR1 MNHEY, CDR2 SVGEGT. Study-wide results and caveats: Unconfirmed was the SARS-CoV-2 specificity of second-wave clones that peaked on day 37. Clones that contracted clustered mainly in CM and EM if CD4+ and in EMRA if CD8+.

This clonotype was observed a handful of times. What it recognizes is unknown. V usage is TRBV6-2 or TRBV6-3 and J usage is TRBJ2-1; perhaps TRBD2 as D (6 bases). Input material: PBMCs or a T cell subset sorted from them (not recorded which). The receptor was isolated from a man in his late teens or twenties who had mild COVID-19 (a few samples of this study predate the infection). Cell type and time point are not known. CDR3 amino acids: CASSRGTPIEQFF. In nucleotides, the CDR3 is TGTGCCAGCAGTCGCGGGACCCCCATTGAGCAGTTCTTC.